This T cell receptor beta chain was sequenced during a study of vaccination effects on CD4 cells after COVID-19. In this sample, this clone turned up once. Antigen specificity is unknown. Libraries were prepared by immunoSEQ multiplex PCR; TCRdb keeps only in-frame clonotypes and omits some of them. The sample has tens of thousands of clones, around 76% seen once; the top ten hold roughly 1.9%. CDR3 length: 18 residues. Germline V gives CDR1 MNHEY, CDR2 SVGEGT. V lost 2 bases and J 5 bases, leaving 24 bases between the germline ends. Study results and caveats: Convalescent patients were few in the study, and early post-infection timepoints were absent. Nearly all vaccine-induced clones in healthy recipients recognized only SARS-CoV-2.

Viral peptide pools were used in the ViraFEST assay to expand antigen-specific CD4+ T cells, and sequencing came afterward. CD4+ T cells were isolated after around ten days of culture. Cells had half their medium changed to IL-2 medium on days 3 and 7. The rearrangement joins TRBV6-2 or TRBV6-3 to TRBJ2-5, with D tentatively TRBD2 (5 bases). The specimen comprised CD4+ T cells from PBMCs cultured with HCoV-229E spike peptides, sampled before COVID-19 vaccination. The receptor was derived from a human donor who received a COVID-19 vaccine. CDR3 nucleotides: TGTGCCAGCAGTTACACACTTCAGCGGCCTAACGTCCGGGAGACCCAGTACTTC. Translation: CASSYTLQRPNVRETQYF.